This T cell receptor (beta chain) originates from a study of shared clonotypes between healthy human individuals. On this clone: The antigen is unknown.

Splitting of CD4+ cells produced CD45RA+ naive and CD45RA-negative memory subsets. General study results and limits: Among the subsets, naive ones generally showed larger estimated richness than memory ones. Clonotype sharing across several donors was observed for roughly 5% of naive CD4 clonotypes.

How the authors handled the data: ImmunoSEQ junction-only sequences lacked quality scores, so their filtering differed. The repertoire was sequenced with immunoSEQ multiplex PCR; TCRdb's copy has only in-frame clones and lacks some. V, J and clone size are taken as reported in that table, and D and trimming were inferred from the DNA itself. The table includes roughly 1,600,000 clones, approximately 98.5% detected once. This clonotype was obtained from a man aged 25 to 45 in good health. The sample consisted of naive CD4+ T cells sorted from blood. The subset is: CD45RA+ positively selected.

The CDR3 sequence is CASTKTGEETQYF. CDR3 sequence (DNA): TGTGCCAGCACAAAAACGGGAGAAGAGACCCAGTACTTC. The gene calls are TRBV9 and TRBJ2-5; D might be TRBD2 (6 bases). Deletions cut 6 bases from V and 3 bases from J, with 12 bases between. The germline V gene encodes CDR1 SGDLS and CDR2 YYNGEE. The CDR3 totals 13 residues.